This T cell receptor (beta chain) stems from a study of metastatic and nonmetastatic thyroid tumors. Study context: Repertoires were compared across blood and tumor or nodule tissue from malignant and benign thyroid patients.

V lost 10 bases and J lost 6, with 16 bases in between. Germline CDR1 and CDR2: SNHLY and FYNNEI. This CDR3 is 12 amino acids long. This clone was recorded a few times. The antigen remains unidentified. In the original workflow: Differences in CDR3 between clinicopathological groups were drawn on to build a classifier intended to discriminate distant-metastatic papillary thyroid cancer patients. TCRdb recomputed clones from the PCR reads via MiXCR. It is TCRdb's table, rather than the study itself, that gives the V and J calls and clone size. Of around 40,000 clones listed, about a sixth are singletons. Patients underwent thyroid surgery, and none had received any treatment before it. Study-wide findings and caveats: Significantly greater TCR beta diversity was reportedly found in malignant thyroid tumors than in benign nodules (in blood and tumor).

This receptor was obtained from a male donor with papillary thyroid cancer or a benign thyroid nodule (not recorded which). Some clones in this sample may be carry-over from other donors' samples. Sequencing was done on a sample of blood. J is TRBJ2-7 and V is TRBV2; D uncertain. Here the CDR3 reads CATYLAPLEQYF. CDR3 sequence (DNA): TGTGCCACCTACCTGGCTCCCCTCGAGCAGTACTTC.